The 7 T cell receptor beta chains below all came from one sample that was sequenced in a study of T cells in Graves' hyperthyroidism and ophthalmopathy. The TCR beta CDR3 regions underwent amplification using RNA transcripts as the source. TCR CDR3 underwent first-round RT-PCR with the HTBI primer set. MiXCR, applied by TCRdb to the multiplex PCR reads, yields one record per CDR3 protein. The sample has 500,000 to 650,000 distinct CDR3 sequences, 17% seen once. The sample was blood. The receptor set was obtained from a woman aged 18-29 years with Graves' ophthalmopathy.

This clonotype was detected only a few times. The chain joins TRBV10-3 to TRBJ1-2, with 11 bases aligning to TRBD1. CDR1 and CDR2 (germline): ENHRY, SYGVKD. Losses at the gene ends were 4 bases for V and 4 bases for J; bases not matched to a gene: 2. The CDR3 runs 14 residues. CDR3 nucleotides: TGTGCCATCAGTGGGGGACAGGGGGTCTATGGCTACACCTTC. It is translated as CAISGGQGVYGYTF.

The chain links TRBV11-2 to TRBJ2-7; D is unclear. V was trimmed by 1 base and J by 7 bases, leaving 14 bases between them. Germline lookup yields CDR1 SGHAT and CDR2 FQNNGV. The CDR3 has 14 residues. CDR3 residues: CASSLGRGAAEQYF. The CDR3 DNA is TGTGCCAGCAGCTTAGGGCGCGGCGCGGCTGAGCAGTACTTC.

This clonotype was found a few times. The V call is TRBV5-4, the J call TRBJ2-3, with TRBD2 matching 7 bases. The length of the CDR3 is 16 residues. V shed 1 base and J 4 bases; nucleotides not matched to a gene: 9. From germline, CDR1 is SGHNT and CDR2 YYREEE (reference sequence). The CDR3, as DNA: TGTGCCAGCAGCTTGAAGGCGGGAGTGGGCGCAGATACGCAGTATTTT. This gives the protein CASSLKAGVGADTQYF.

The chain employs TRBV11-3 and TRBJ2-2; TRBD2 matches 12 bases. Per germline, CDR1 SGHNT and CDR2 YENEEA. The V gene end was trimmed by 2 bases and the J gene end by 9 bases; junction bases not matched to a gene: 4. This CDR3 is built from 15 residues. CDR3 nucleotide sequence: TGTGCCAGCAGCTTACAGACTAGCGGGAGACGGGAGCTGTTTTTT. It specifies CASSLQTSGRRELFF.

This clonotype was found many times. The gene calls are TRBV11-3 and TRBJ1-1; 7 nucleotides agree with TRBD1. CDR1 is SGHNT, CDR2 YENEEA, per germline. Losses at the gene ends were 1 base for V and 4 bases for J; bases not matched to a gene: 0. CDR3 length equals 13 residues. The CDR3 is CASSLAGGTEAFF. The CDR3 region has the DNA TGTGCCAGCAGCTTAGCAGGGGGCACTGAAGCTTTCTTT.

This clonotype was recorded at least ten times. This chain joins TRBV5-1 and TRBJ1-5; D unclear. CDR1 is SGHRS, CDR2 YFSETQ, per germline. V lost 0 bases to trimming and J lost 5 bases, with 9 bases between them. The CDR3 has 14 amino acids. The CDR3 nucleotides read TGCGCCAGCAGCTTGGAGGGCGTCGATCAGCCCCAGCATTTT. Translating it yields CASSLEGVDQPQHF.

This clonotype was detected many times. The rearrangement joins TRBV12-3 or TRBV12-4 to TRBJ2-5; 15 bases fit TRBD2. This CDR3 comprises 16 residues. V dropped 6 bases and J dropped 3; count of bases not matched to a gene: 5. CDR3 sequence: CASRAGLAGGKETQYF. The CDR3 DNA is TGTGCCAGCAGGGCAGGACTAGCGGGAGGGAAAGAGACCCAGTACTTC.